Given below is one TCR beta chain in context. V lost 3 bases, J lost 7 bases, and 7 bases lay in between. This CDR3 has 12 residues. These data come from a study of blood T cell repertoires in COVID-19. Study at large: PBMCs, B-cell-depleted T cells, or T cells provided the cDNA or gDNA that made up the material.

Sequenced by immunoSEQ multiplex PCR; TCRdb stores in-frame clones only, minus some. The sample records 15,000 to 20,000 clones, about 81% being singletons. The chain has TRBV12-3 or TRBV12-4 and TRBJ1-5; D uncertain. This receptor was taken from a man aged 55 to 70 with acute or convalescent COVID-19. The sequenced sample was peripheral blood. DNA for the CDR3: TGTGCCAGCAGTTTGAGAGGCCAGCCCCAGCATTTT. It yields the protein CASSLRGQPQHF.